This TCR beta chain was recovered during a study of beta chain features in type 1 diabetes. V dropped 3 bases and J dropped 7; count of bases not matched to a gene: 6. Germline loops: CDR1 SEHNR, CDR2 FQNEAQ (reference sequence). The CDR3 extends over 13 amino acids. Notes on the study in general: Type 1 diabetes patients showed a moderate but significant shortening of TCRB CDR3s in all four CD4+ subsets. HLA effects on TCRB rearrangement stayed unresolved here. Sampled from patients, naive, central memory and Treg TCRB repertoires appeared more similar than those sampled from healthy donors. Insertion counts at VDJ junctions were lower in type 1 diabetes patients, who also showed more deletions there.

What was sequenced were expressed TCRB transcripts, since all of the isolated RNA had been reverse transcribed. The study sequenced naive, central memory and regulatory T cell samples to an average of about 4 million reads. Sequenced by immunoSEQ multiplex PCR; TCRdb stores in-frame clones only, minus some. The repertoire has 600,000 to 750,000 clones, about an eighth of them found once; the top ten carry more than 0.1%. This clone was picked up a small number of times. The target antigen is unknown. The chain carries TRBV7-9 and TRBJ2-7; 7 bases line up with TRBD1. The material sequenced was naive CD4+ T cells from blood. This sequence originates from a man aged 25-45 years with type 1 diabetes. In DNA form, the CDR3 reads TGTGCCAGCAGCTTTGACAGGGCCTGGGAGCAGTACTTC. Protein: CASSFDRAWEQYF.